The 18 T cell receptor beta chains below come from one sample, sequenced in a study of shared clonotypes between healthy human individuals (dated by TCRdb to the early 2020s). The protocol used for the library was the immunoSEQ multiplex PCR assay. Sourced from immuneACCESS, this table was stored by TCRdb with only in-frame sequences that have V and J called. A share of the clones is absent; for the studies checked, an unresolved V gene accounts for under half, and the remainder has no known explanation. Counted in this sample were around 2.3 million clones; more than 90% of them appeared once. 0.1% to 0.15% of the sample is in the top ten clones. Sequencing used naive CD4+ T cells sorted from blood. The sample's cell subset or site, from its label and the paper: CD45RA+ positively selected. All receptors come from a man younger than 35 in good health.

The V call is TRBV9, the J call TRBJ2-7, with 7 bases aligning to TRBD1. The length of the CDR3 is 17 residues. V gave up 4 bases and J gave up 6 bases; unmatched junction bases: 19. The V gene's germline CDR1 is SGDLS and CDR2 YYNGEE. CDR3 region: CASSIRPQGQGIAEQYF. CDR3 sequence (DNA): TGTGCCAGCAGCATCAGACCACAGGGGCAAGGTATAGCCGAGCAGTACTTC.

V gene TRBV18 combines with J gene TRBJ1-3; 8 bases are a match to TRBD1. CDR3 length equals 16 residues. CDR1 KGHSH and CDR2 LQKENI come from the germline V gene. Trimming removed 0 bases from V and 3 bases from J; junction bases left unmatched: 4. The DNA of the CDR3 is TGTGCCAGCTCACCACCGGCAGGGGGCTATGGAAACACCATATATTTT. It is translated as CASSPPAGGYGNTIYF.

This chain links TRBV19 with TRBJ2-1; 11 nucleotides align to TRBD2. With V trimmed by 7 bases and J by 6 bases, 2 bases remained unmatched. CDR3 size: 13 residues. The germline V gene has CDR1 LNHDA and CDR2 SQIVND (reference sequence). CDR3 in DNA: TGTGCCAGTAAAGGACTAGCGGGCAATGAGCAGTTCTTC. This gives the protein CASKGLAGNEQFF.

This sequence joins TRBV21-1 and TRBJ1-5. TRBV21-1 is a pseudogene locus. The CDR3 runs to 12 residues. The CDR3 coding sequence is TGTGCCAGCATGGGAGGGAGAGCGCCCCAGCATTTT. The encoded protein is CASMGGRAPQHF.

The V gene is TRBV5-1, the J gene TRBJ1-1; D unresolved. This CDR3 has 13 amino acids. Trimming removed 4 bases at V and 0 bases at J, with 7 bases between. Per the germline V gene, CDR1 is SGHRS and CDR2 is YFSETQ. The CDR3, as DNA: TGCGCCAGCAGCAATTGGATGAACACTGAAGCTTTCTTT. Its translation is CASSNWMNTEAFF.

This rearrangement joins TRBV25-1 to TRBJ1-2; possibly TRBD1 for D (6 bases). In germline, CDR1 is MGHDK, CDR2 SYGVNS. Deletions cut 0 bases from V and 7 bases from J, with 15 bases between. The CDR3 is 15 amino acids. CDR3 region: CASSEYGQPSGGYTF. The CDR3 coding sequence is TGTGCCAGCAGTGAATATGGACAGCCCTCCGGTGGCTACACCTTC.

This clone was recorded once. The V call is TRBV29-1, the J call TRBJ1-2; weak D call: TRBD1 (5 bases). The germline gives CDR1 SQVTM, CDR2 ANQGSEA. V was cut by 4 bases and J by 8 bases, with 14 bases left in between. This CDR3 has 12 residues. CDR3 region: CSVGDYRMGYTF. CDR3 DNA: TGCAGCGTTGGGGATTACAGGATGGGCTACACCTTC.

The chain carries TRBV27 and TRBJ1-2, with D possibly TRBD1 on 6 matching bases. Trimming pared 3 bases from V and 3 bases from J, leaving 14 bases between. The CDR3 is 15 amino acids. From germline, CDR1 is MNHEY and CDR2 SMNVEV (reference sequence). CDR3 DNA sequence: TGTGCCAGCAGTTTGGGCCCAGGGGATGACTATGGCTACACCTTC. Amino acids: CASSLGPGDDYGYTF.

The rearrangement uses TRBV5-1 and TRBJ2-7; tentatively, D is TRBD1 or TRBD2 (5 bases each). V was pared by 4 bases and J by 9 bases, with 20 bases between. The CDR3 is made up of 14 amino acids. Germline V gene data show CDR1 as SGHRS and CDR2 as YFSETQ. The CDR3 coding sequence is TGCGCCAGCAGCACCGGGACGGGCTTCCTCGTGCAGTACTTC. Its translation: CASSTGTGFLVQYF.

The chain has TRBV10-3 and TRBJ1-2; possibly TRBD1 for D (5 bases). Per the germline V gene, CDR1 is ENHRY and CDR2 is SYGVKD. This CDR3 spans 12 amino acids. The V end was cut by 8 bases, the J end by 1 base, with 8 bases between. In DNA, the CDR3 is TGTGCCATCTCAGGGATTAACTATGGCTACACCTTC. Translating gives CAISGINYGYTF.

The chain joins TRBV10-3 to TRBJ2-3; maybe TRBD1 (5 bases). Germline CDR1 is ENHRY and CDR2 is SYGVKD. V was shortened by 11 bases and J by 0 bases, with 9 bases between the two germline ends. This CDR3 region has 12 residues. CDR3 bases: TGTGCCGCCCAGGGTAGCACAGATACGCAGTATTTT. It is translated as CAAQGSTDTQYF.

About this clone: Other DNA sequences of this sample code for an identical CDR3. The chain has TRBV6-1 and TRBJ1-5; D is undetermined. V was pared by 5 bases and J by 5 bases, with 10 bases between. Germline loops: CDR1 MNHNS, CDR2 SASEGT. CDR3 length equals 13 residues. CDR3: CASSLGRDQPQHF. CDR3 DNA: TGTGCCAGCAGTCTCGGCAGAGATCAGCCCCAGCATTTT.

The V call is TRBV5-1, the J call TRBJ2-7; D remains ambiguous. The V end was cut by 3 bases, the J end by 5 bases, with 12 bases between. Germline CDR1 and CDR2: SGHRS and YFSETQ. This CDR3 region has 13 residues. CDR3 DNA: TGCGCCAGCAGCTCCGCAGTCGGTCACGAGCAGTACTTC. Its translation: CASSSAVGHEQYF.

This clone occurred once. The CDR3: CASSLEGTGGNTQYF. The DNA for the CDR3 is TGTGCCAGCAGCTTGGAAGGGACAGGGGGAAATACGCAGTATTTT. The chain combines TRBV7-2 with TRBJ2-3; TRBD1 aligns across 11 bases. The J segment lost 7 bases and the V segment lost 3 bases, leaving 6 bases of the junction unmatched. Germline V gene sequence: CDR1 SGHTA, CDR2 FQGNSA. The CDR3 contains 15 residues. Based on the CDR3 plus reference TRBV7-2 and TRBJ2-3, the full variable domain is GAGVSQSPSNKVTEKGKDVELRCDPISGHTALYWYRQSLGQGLEFLIYFQGNSAPDKSGLPSDRFSAERTGGSVSTLTIQRTQQEDSAVYLCASSLEGTGGNTQYFGPGTRLTVL.

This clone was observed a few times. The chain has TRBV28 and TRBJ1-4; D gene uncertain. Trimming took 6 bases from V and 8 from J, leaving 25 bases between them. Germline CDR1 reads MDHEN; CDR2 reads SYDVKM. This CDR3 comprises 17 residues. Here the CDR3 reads CASSPRVKSSLWEKLFF. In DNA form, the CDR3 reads TGTGCCAGCAGCCCCCGTGTGAAGTCGTCCTTATGGGAAAAACTGTTTTTT.

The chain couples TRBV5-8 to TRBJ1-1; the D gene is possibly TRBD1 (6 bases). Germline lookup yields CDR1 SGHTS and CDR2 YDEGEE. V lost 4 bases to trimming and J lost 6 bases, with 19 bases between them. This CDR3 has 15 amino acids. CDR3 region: CASSLLQGLRAEAFF. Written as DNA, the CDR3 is TGTGCCAGCAGCCTGTTACAGGGATTAAGGGCTGAAGCTTTCTTT.

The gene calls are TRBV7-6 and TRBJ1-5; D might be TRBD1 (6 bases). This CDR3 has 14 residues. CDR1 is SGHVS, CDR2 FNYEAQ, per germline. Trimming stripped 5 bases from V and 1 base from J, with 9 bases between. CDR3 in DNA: TGTGCCAGCAGCCCGGACAGAAGCAATCAGCCCCAGCATTTT. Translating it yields CASSPDRSNQPQHF.

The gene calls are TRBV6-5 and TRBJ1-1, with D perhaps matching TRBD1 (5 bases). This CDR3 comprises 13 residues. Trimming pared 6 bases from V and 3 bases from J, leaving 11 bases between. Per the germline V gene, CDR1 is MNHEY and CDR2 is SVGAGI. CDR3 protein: CASRALGDTEAFF. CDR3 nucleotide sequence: TGTGCCAGCAGGGCTTTAGGGGACACTGAAGCTTTCTTT.